A single sample gave rise to the 3 T cell receptor beta chains below, sequenced in a study of T cells after yellow fever vaccination. TCRdb reanalysed the 5' RACE reads using MiXCR and keeps one entry per CDR3 protein. The top ten clones hold approximately 15% of a sample with some 390,000 distinct CDR3 sequences, 6.2% of them seen once. The sample was PBMCs, taken 5 days after the yellow fever booster vaccination. Source of these receptors: a young man who received the YFV17D yellow fever vaccine.

This clonotype was found a few times. The chain links TRBV18 to TRBJ1-6; D perhaps matches TRBD1 (5 bases). In germline, CDR1 is KGHSH, CDR2 LQKENI. This CDR3 has 11 residues. V was cut by 6 bases and J by 12 bases, with 9 bases left in between. The CDR3 sequence: CASSPGGPLHF. CDR3 nucleotides: TGTGCCAGCTCCCCCGGGGGACCCCTCCACTTT.

In its sample, this clonotype was seen many times. The J gene is TRBJ2-7, the V gene TRBV10-3; 10 bases agree with TRBD1. This CDR3 is 12 amino acids long. The V gene's germline CDR1 is ENHRY and CDR2 SYGVKD. V dropped 6 bases and J dropped 4; count of bases not matched to a gene: 0. For the CDR3, the DNA is TGTGCCATCAGGGACAGGGGGTACGAGCAGTACTTC. Protein sequence: CAIRDRGYEQYF.

V usage is TRBV27 and J usage is TRBJ2-1, with D perhaps TRBD1 (5 bases). Germline values: CDR1 MNHEY, CDR2 SMNVEV (reference sequence). V was clipped by 11 bases and J by 9 bases, with 20 bases between them. This CDR3 contains 13 residues. CDR3 nucleotides: TGTGCCGATGGGGCCCCAGGATGGTCTGAGCAGTTCTTC. Translation: CADGAPGWSEQFF.